These 3 T cell receptor beta chains share one sample of origin, sequenced in a study of cytomegalovirus exposure and HLA in healthy donors. PCR primers comprised 60 Vbeta and 13 Jbeta primers. The table came from immunoSEQ multiplex PCR; TCRdb's copy has only in-frame clones and leaves some out. Its listing shows roughly 120,000 clones. The sequenced sample consisted of PBMCs. These receptors all come from a man younger than 40 in good health and CMV-seronegative.

The chain recombines TRBV6-6 with TRBJ2-7, with 10 bases identical to TRBD1. The junction had 10 bases not matched to a gene; V was cut back by 10 bases and J by 1 base. Germline V gene data show CDR1 as MNHNY and CDR2 as SVGAGI (reference sequence). The CDR3 has 15 amino acids. The CDR3 sequence: CATVIRDRGSYEQYF. CDR3 in DNA: TGTGCCACCGTAATCCGGGACAGGGGATCCTACGAGCAGTACTTC.

The CDR3 DNA reads TGTGCCAGCAGCTTAGACGGGAATGAAGCTTTCTTT. Translated, it gives CASSLDGNEAFF. V and J are TRBV7-9 and TRBJ1-1; no clear D gene. CDR1 is SEHNR and CDR2 is FQNEAQ in the germline V gene (reference sequence). CDR3 length: 12 residues. V dropped 1 base and J dropped 7 bases, with 7 bases sitting between them.

This chain joins TRBV27 and TRBJ2-7; 7 bases are shared with TRBD1. The germline V gene has CDR1 MNHEY and CDR2 SMNVEV (reference sequence). The V and J ends lost 1 base and 3 bases, in that order; junction bases with no gene match: 3. This CDR3 is 14 amino acids long. The CDR3 reads CASSLLDRSYEQYF. The CDR3 DNA is TGTGCCAGCAGTTTATTGGACAGGAGCTACGAGCAGTACTTC.